These 10 T cell receptor beta chains originate from one sample sequenced in a study of blood T cell repertoires in COVID-19. Produced via immunoSEQ multiplex PCR; TCRdb's table is partial and in-frame only. The sample lists some 210,000 clones; around 90% were seen once. The sample consisted of peripheral blood. The origin of the receptors is a man aged 55-75 years who had recovered from COVID-19.

V is TRBV19 and J is TRBJ1-3; D gene uncertain. Trimming cost V 6 bases and J 4 bases, with 10 bases left between them. Germline V gene data show CDR1 as LNHDA and CDR2 as SQIVND (reference sequence). CDR3 size: 13 residues. This CDR3 reads CASSLLSGNTIYF. CDR3 bases: TGTGCCAGTAGCCTCCTTAGCGGAAACACCATATATTTT.

The chain employs TRBV5-4 and TRBJ2-1; a weak D match, TRBD2 (6 bases). There are 16 residues in the CDR3. The germline V and J ends were trimmed by 4 bases and 2 bases, with 16 bases remaining between them. Germline CDR1 SGHNT, CDR2 YYREEE (reference sequence). The CDR3 reads CASSGRTNPTYNEQFF. As DNA, the CDR3 is TGTGCCAGCAGCGGCCGGACTAACCCAACCTACAATGAGCAGTTCTTC.

The chain carries TRBV2 and TRBJ1-2; 9 bases fit TRBD1. The CDR3 spans 13 residues. In germline, CDR1 is SNHLY, CDR2 FYNNEI. J was trimmed by 7 bases and V by 4 bases; bases with no gene match: 4. Here the CDR3 DNA reads TGTGCCAGCAGTGGTACAGGGGGCTTTGGCTACACCTTC. As protein: CASSGTGGFGYTF.

This clone was seen more than once but under ten times. Written as DNA, the CDR3 is TGCGCCAGCAGCGGTGGGGCACGTGATGGGACCTACGAGCAGTACTTC. Translated: CASSGGARDGTYEQYF. The V and J genes are TRBV5-1 and TRBJ2-7; weak D call: TRBD1 (5 bases). Germline V lookup: CDR1 SGHRS, CDR2 YFSETQ. This CDR3 has 16 residues. The germline V and J ends were trimmed by 4 bases and 2 bases, with 19 bases remaining between them.

The chain links TRBV5-1 to TRBJ1-1; 7 bases line up with TRBD1. Germline V gene sequence: CDR1 SGHRS, CDR2 YFSETQ. The trim removed 4 bases at V and 0 bases at J, leaving 6 bases unmatched. The CDR3 extends over 15 amino acids. The CDR3 region has the DNA TGCGCCAGCAGCCCAGGGGACAGTCTGAACACTGAAGCTTTCTTT. Encoded protein: CASSPGDSLNTEAFF.

This clone was recorded a few times. V gene TRBV3-1 (or the pseudogene TRBV3-2) combines with J gene TRBJ2-6; TRBD2 might be the D (5 bases). The V gene lost 9 bases and the J gene lost 1 base, with 10 bases spanning the gap. Germline CDR1 and CDR2: LGHDT and YNNKEL (reference sequence). The CDR3 runs 14 residues. CDR3 in amino acids: CASNRGSGANVLTF. The DNA of the CDR3 is TGTGCCAGTAACCGAGGGTCTGGGGCCAACGTCCTGACTTTC.

This sequence joins TRBV4-1 and TRBJ2-5, with 7 bases matching TRBD2. V gave up 0 bases and J gave up 6 bases; unmatched junction bases: 13. The CDR3 loop spans 17 amino acids. In germline, CDR1 is MGHRA, CDR2 YSYEKL. CDR3 sequence reads: CASSQEAGLAASKTQYF. CDR3 nucleotide sequence: TGCGCCAGCAGCCAAGAAGCGGGCCTAGCGGCATCGAAGACCCAGTACTTC.

The J gene is TRBJ2-1, the V gene TRBV24-1; 12 positions match TRBD2. Trimming at V came to 4 bases and at J to 0 bases, leaving 3 bases not matched to a gene. The CDR3 runs 17 residues. Germline-derived CDR1 and CDR2 are KGHDR and SFDVKD. The CDR3 region has the DNA TGTGCCACCAGTGACCCGACTAGCGGGAGCTCCTACAATGAGCAGTTCTTC. It encodes CATSDPTSGSSYNEQFF.

V is TRBV19 and J is TRBJ2-3; D not certain. CDR1 is LNHDA, CDR2 SQIVND, per germline (reference sequence). The V end lost 4 bases, the J end lost 3 bases, and 8 bases lay between the germline ends. There are 13 residues in the CDR3. The CDR3 sequence is CASSKPGTDTQYF. The CDR3 DNA is TGTGCCAGTAGTAAGCCCGGGACAGATACGCAGTATTTT.

The CDR3 DNA reads TGTGCCAGCAGTTTAACAGGCCTTCCGACTGATACGCAGTATTTT. It is translated as CASSLTGLPTDTQYF. The rearrangement joins TRBV27 to TRBJ2-3; D is possibly TRBD1 (5 bases). Trimming stripped 2 bases from V and 6 bases from J, with 15 bases between. CDR1 and CDR2 from the germline V gene are MNHEY and SMNVEV (reference sequence). This CDR3 is 15 amino acids long.